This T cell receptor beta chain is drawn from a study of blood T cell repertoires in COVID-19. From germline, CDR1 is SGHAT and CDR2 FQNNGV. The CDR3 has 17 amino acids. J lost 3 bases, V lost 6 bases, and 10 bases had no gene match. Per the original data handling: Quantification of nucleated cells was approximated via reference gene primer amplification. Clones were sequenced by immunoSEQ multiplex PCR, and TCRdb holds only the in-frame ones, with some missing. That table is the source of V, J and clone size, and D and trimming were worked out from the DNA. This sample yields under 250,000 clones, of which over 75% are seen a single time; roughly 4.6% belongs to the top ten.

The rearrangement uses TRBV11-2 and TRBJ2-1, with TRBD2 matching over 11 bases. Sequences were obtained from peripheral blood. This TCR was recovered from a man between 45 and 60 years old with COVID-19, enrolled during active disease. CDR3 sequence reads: CASSKIAGGVFYNEQFF. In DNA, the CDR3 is TGTGCCAGCAGTAAAATAGCGGGGGGGGTGTTCTACAATGAGCAGTTCTTC.